This TCR beta chain stems from a study of blood T cell repertoires in COVID-19. Study overall: Acute and convalescent COVID-19 samples came from the United States, Italy and Spain.

TCRdb's table, derived via immunoSEQ multiplex PCR, lists solely in-frame clones and lacks some. The repertoire holds fewer than 150,000 clones, with 75% to 85% as singletons. Germline assignment: CDR1 MNHEY and CDR2 SMNVEV (reference sequence). There are 17 residues in the CDR3. The junction had 4 bases not matched to a gene; V was cut back by 2 bases and J by 0 bases. This clone was seen a few times. The receptor's source is a man aged 50 or older with acute or convalescent COVID-19. The rearrangement links TRBV27 to TRBJ1-6, with TRBD1 matching over 7 bases. Specimen: peripheral blood. The CDR3 coding sequence is TGTGCCAGCAGTTTAAGGGGGGACAGCTCCTATAATTCACCCCTCCACTTT. Translating it yields CASSLRGDSSYNSPLHF.